Listed below are T cell receptor beta chains from one sample, sequenced in a study of blood T cell repertoires in COVID-19. Here immunoSEQ multiplex PCR was the method, and the copy in TCRdb shows in-frame clones only, minus some. This table holds 150,000 to 200,000 clones, approximately 80% found once. Sequenced: PBMCs or T cells enriched from blood (not recorded which). The receptor source for this set is a man aged 55 to 69 who had been exposed to COVID-19. Both conserved end residues are part of each CDR3. The order of the fields is V gene, clone size, J gene, D gene, CDR3 protein, CDR3 DNA. The D gene is left open where the match is weak. The size field is filled for only some rows; it gives once, few, many or a size class.

v_gene: TRBV4-1; abundance: once; j_gene: TRBJ2-3; d_gene: TRBD2; CDR3aa: CASSQDGTSGATQYF; CDR3nt: TGCGCCAGCAGCCAGGACGGGACTAGCGGGGCTACGCAGTATTTT
v_gene: TRBV5-1; abundance: NA; j_gene: TRBJ1-4; d_gene: NA; CDR3aa: CASSLGGRPNEKLFF; CDR3nt: TGCGCCAGCAGCTTGGGGGGGAGGCCTAATGAAAAACTGTTTTTT
v_gene: TRBV10-3; abundance: NA; j_gene: TRBJ1-2; d_gene: TRBD1; CDR3aa: CAISEGQGYGYTF; CDR3nt: TGTGCCATCAGTGAGGGACAGGGGTATGGCTACACCTTC
v_gene: TRBV7-8; abundance: NA; j_gene: TRBJ1-6; d_gene: TRBD1; CDR3aa: CASSLGQDNSPLHF; CDR3nt: TGTGCCAGCAGCCTTGGACAGGATAATTCACCCCTCCACTTT
v_gene: TRBV15; abundance: once; j_gene: TRBJ2-5; d_gene: NA; CDR3aa: CATSRDLGMETQYF; CDR3nt: TGTGCCACCAGCAGAGATCTAGGTATGGAGACCCAGTACTTC
v_gene: TRBV12-3/TRBV12-4; abundance: NA; j_gene: TRBJ2-4; d_gene: NA; CDR3aa: CASSGLLNIQYF; CDR3nt: TGTGCCAGCTCGGGACTTTTAAACATTCAGTACTTC
v_gene: TRBV6-5; abundance: NA; j_gene: TRBJ1-2; d_gene: NA; CDR3aa: CASSKQGGGYTF; CDR3nt: TGTGCCAGCAGTAAACAGGGTGGAGGCTACACCTTC
v_gene: TRBV5-1; abundance: NA; j_gene: TRBJ1-2; d_gene: NA; CDR3aa: CASSLASGAGYGYTF; CDR3nt: TGCGCCAGCAGCTTGGCTTCGGGCGCGGGCTATGGCTACACCTTC
v_gene: TRBV27; abundance: NA; j_gene: TRBJ1-3; d_gene: NA; CDR3aa: CASSRKGENTIYF; CDR3nt: TGTGCCAGCAGTAGGAAGGGGGAGAACACCATATATTTT
v_gene: TRBV5-6; abundance: once; j_gene: TRBJ2-1; d_gene: NA; CDR3aa: CASIGGASVYQGQFF; CDR3nt: TGTGCCAGCATCGGAGGGGCTAGCGTATATCAGGGGCAGTTCTTC
v_gene: TRBV30; abundance: NA; j_gene: TRBJ1-5; d_gene: NA; CDR3aa: CAWRDGQSNQPQHF; CDR3nt: TGTGCCTGGAGGGACGGACAGAGCAATCAGCCCCAGCATTTT
v_gene: TRBV19; abundance: NA; j_gene: TRBJ2-1; d_gene: NA; CDR3aa: CASSISRANEQFF; CDR3nt: TGTGCCAGTAGTATATCGAGGGCTAATGAGCAGTTCTTC
v_gene: TRBV3-1/TRBV3-2; abundance: once; j_gene: TRBJ2-2; d_gene: TRBD1; CDR3aa: CASSPLGTGGFGELFF; CDR3nt: TGTGCCAGCAGCCCGTTGGGGACAGGGGGCTTCGGGGAGCTGTTTTTT
v_gene: TRBV28; abundance: NA; j_gene: TRBJ1-5; d_gene: NA; CDR3aa: CASSPSAGSGGPFNQPQHF; CDR3nt: TGTGCCAGCAGTCCATCGGCAGGTTCCGGGGGACCCTTCAATCAGCCCCAGCATTTT
v_gene: TRBV30; abundance: NA; j_gene: TRBJ1-2; d_gene: NA; CDR3aa: CAWHRVDLYGYTF; CDR3nt: TGTGCCTGGCACAGGGTCGATCTCTATGGCTACACCTTC
v_gene: TRBV5-1; abundance: NA; j_gene: TRBJ2-6; d_gene: NA; CDR3aa: CASALVSGANVLTF; CDR3nt: TGCGCCAGCGCTTTAGTCTCTGGGGCCAACGTCCTGACTTTC
v_gene: TRBV18; abundance: NA; j_gene: TRBJ1-1; d_gene: TRBD1; CDR3aa: CASSPQQGEAFF; CDR3nt: TGTGCCAGCTCACCACAACAGGGGGAAGCTTTCTTT
v_gene: TRBV5-1; abundance: many; j_gene: TRBJ2-7; d_gene: NA; CDR3aa: CASSPQLYEQYF; CDR3nt: TGCGCCAGCAGCCCCCAACTCTACGAGCAGTACTTC
v_gene: TRBV5-4; abundance: NA; j_gene: TRBJ2-3; d_gene: TRBD2; CDR3aa: CASSLGGTGTDTQYF; CDR3nt: TGTGCCAGCTCCCTCGGGGGGACGGGGACAGATACGCAGTATTTT
v_gene: TRBV20-1; abundance: NA; j_gene: TRBJ2-1; d_gene: TRBD2; CDR3aa: CSASGQWGSGINEQFF; CDR3nt: TGCAGTGCTAGTGGGCAGTGGGGTAGCGGGATCAATGAGCAGTTCTTC
v_gene: TRBV5-4; abundance: NA; j_gene: TRBJ2-7; d_gene: NA; CDR3aa: CASSPGRGGISSYEQYF; CDR3nt: TGTGCCAGCAGCCCCGGAAGGGGTGGAATAAGCTCCTACGAGCAGTACTTC
v_gene: TRBV6-5; abundance: NA; j_gene: TRBJ1-2; d_gene: TRBD1; CDR3aa: CASRPGQGRYGYTF; CDR3nt: TGTGCCAGCAGACCTGGACAGGGACGCTATGGCTACACCTTC